These 2 T cell receptor beta chains were all obtained from the same sample, sequenced in a study of blood T cells in healthy people across ages. PCR was performed a second time for 7 to 11 cycles using a sample-barcoded 5' primer and a J-beta primer mix. TCRdb re-called the 5' RACE reads with MiXCR, one entry per CDR3 protein. The sample lists 500,000 to 650,000 distinct CDR3 sequences; approximately 26% were seen once. The same data also contributed to another study, on T cells of mothers and their children.

The sample taken for sequencing was blood. The receptors stem from a boy aged 2 to 10 in good health.

The gene calls are TRBV4-3 and TRBJ2-3; D might be TRBD2 (5 bases). V was clipped by 1 base and J by 7 bases, with 21 bases between them. Germline CDR1 reads LGHNA; CDR2 reads YSLEER. CDR3 length: 17 amino acids. CDR3 sequence (DNA): TGCGCCAGCAGCCAAGTCTTAATGACATACGAGGGAAATACGCAGTATTTT. It codes for CASSQVLMTYEGNTQYF.

The CDR3 coding sequence is TGTGCCAGCAGCTTGGGACTAGCGGGAGACCCTTTACCCTACGAGCAGTACTTC. It encodes CASSLGLAGDPLPYEQYF. V gene TRBV7-8 combines with J gene TRBJ2-5; 14 nucleotides align to TRBD2. The J call may be incorrect, as the DNA end agrees better with TRBJ2-7. The CDR3 length is 18 residues. Germline values: CDR1 SGHVS, CDR2 FQNEAQ.